This T cell receptor (beta chain) originates from a study of blood T cell repertoires in COVID-19. The table lists this clone with a few counts. The method was immunoSEQ multiplex PCR; TCRdb's version includes in-frame clones alone and lacks a portion of them. The table lists 100,000 to 150,000 clones, approximately 81% of them singletons, with 3.8% in the top ten. V was pared by 3 bases and J by 5 bases, with 14 bases of the junction left unmatched. The CDR3 extends over 18 amino acids. The germline gives CDR1 LGHDT, CDR2 YNNKEL (reference sequence). The sequence was collected from a woman aged 50 to 60 with acute or convalescent COVID-19. This chain links TRBV3-1 (or the pseudogene TRBV3-2) with TRBJ2-3; 10 nucleotides agree with TRBD2. Sequencing used peripheral blood. Written as DNA, the CDR3 is TGTGCCAGCAGCCAGGAAGTAGCGGGGGGCATTATAGGAGATACGCAGTATTTT. Encoded protein: CASSQEVAGGIIGDTQYF.